The entry below describes one TCR beta chain. The antigen is not known. The record originates from a study of identical twins. Study-level findings and limits: Partly confounded zero-insertion analyses could result from invariant MAIT and iNKT cells.

CDR3 length equals 16 residues. After removal of 0 bases from V and 1 base from J, the junction contained 3 bases not matched to a gene. Germline V gene lookup returns CDR1 LNHNV and CDR2 YYDKDF (reference sequence). TCRdb reanalysed the 5' RACE reads using MiXCR and keeps one entry per CDR3 protein. The sample lists about 470,000 distinct CDR3 sequences, roughly 26% occurring once. These data were likewise used in another study, on T cells expressing NK-cell markers. That study adds: Similarly, these clonotypes led the CD3+CD56-NKG2C+ fraction as well in a few donors.

This TCR derives from a woman aged 18 to 35 in good health. V and J are TRBV15 and TRBJ2-1; 7 bases fit TRBD2. Sequencing used CD4+ T cells sorted from blood. Here the CDR3 reads CATSRDPSGSYNEQFF. CDR3 DNA sequence: TGTGCCACCAGCAGAGATCCTAGCGGTTCCTACAATGAGCAGTTCTTC.